The entry that follows covers one TCR beta chain sequence. Its antigen is still unknown. The CDR3 runs 16 residues. Looked up from germline, CDR1 is LNHNV and CDR2 is YYDKDF (reference sequence). V lost 2 bases to trimming and J lost 2 bases; unmatched junction nucleotides: 7. The sample comes from a study of post-analysis software for immune sequencing data. Study summary: Secondary progressive, relapsing-remitting and progressive-relapsing multiple sclerosis were among the included disease courses.

TCR beta cDNA libraries included unique molecular identifiers. When roughly 0.9 to 10 million T cells were used, they gave approximately 530,000 cDNA molecules. MiXCR, applied by TCRdb to the PCR reads, yields one record per CDR3 protein. The data hold about 680,000 distinct CDR3 sequences, with roughly three fifths observed a single time. Findings and limits, study-wide: Five TRBV segments, TRBV5-6, TRBV5-1 and TRBV20-1 among them, were found more frequent in patients than controls. Compared with controls, patients showed significantly lower normalized Chao1 diversity. Samples from one preparation batch, clustered by F measure, grouped strongly together.

V and J are TRBV15 and TRBJ2-5; 8 bases agree with TRBD1. The material sequenced was blood. The source is a girl aged 2-9 years with multiple sclerosis. CDR3: CATSRTGGIRQETQYF. In DNA form, the CDR3 reads TGTGCCACCAGCAGAACAGGGGGAATTCGTCAAGAGACCCAGTACTTC.